These T cell receptor beta chains were read from a single sample in a study of shared clonotypes between healthy human individuals. TCRdb's table, derived via immunoSEQ multiplex PCR, lists solely in-frame clones and lacks some. The sample gives around 600,000 clones, roughly 97% of which show up once; approximately 0.057% is in the top ten. Sequencing was done on a sample of naive CD4+ T cells sorted from blood. These receptors were obtained from a woman in her 30s in good health. Both conserved end residues are part of each CDR3.

V: TRBV5-8; J: TRBJ1-1; CDR3: CASSLFSGTEAFF
V: TRBV29-1; J: TRBJ2-7; CDR3: CSALRGSSYEQYF
V: TRBV7-8; J: TRBJ2-1; CDR3: CASSPDRVDLRRQFF
V: TRBV11-2; J: TRBJ2-3; CDR3: CASNPGGGRRGSDTQYF
V: TRBV11-2; J: TRBJ2-7; CDR3: CASSSTTGIYEQYF
V: TRBV5-1; J: TRBJ2-7; CDR3: CASSYDRSYEQYF
V: TRBV27; J: TRBJ2-1; CDR3: CASSLNSGYLFF
V: TRBV27; J: TRBJ2-3; CDR3: CASSRRLAGDHTDTQYF
V: TRBV27; J: TRBJ1-4; CDR3: CASSLTRQGAGEKLFF
V: TRBV10-1; J: TRBJ2-5; CDR3: CASSDSSAQETQYF
V: TRBV18; J: TRBJ2-5; CDR3: CASSPRRQGLETQYF
V: TRBV5-1; J: TRBJ2-1; CDR3: CASRFRDSDSYNEQFF
V: TRBV5-1; J: TRBJ2-7; CDR3: CASSLPQAFAGAFSTNYEQYF
V: TRBV5-4; J: TRBJ1-5; CDR3: CASSRENQPQHF
V: TRBV28; J: TRBJ2-7; CDR3: CATTGVNSYEQYF
V: TRBV27; J: TRBJ2-1; CDR3: CASSIGPGLSLRYNEQFF
V: TRBV11-2; J: TRBJ2-6; CDR3: CASRTQGSGANVLTF
V: TRBV5-1; J: TRBJ2-7; CDR3: CASSLVGDREYEQYF
V: TRBV6-6; J: TRBJ1-2; CDR3: CASSGSPGSLDGYTF
V: TRBV5-1; J: TRBJ2-3; CDR3: CASSLNFGTPTDTQYF
V: TRBV28; J: TRBJ2-7; CDR3: CASSTGTGYEQYF
V: TRBV4-2; J: TRBJ1-2; CDR3: CASSLGTGGYGYTF
V: TRBV5-4; J: TRBJ1-4; CDR3: CASSAGGANEKLFF
V: TRBV10-1; J: TRBJ2-1; CDR3: CASSEASGSYNEQFF
V: TRBV6-5; J: TRBJ1-5; CDR3: CASSLVGVGQPQHF
V: TRBV10-3; J: TRBJ2-7; CDR3: CAISVAASRYEQYF
V: TRBV2; J: TRBJ2-3; CDR3: CASSELVIPDTQYF
V: TRBV11-2; J: TRBJ2-3; CDR3: CASSLVGGSSTDTQYF
V: TRBV10-1; J: TRBJ1-5; CDR3: CASSENNQPQHF
V: TRBV30; J: TRBJ1-5; CDR3: CAWSEGANQPQHF
V: TRBV28; J: TRBJ2-3; CDR3: CASSPIAARGTDTQYF
V: TRBV4-1; J: TRBJ2-7; CDR3: CASSQDLGTQAMKQYF